The clone carrying this T cell receptor (beta chain) was found a few times. Antigen unknown. V was shortened by 0 bases and J by 0 bases, with 12 bases between the two germline ends. Germline assignment: CDR1 GTSNPN and CDR2 SVGIG (reference sequence). This CDR3 spans 16 amino acids. The data belong to a study of T cell responses to AZD1222 COVID-19 vaccine. Study-wide results and caveats: As reported, nearly half of all spike-specific TCRs target variant regions that are unmutated. Without day 14 samples, only post-peak T cell repertoires were studied. The donors showed a predominance of white British ancestry and of females, with possible underestimation of clonal diversity. Vaccine-associated CD4 TCRs ranged over spike, dominating at 160-218 and 743-854.

TCRdb's table, derived via immunoSEQ multiplex PCR, lists solely in-frame clones and lacks some. The sample records 150,000 or so clones, approximately 92% being singletons. The chain employs TRBV30 and TRBJ1-3; D is unresolved. Here the sequenced sample was peripheral blood, taken 28 days after the second AZD1222 dose. The TCR was taken from an adult who received the AZD1222 COVID-19 vaccine. The DNA of the CDR3 is TGTGCCTGGAGTGTGTCCAGGCTCTACTCTGGAAACACCATATATTTT. It specifies CAWSVSRLYSGNTIYF.